This entry lists 7 T cell receptor beta chains sequenced from one sample in a study of tumor-infiltrating lymphocytes in primary liver carcinoma. Total RNA amounting to 450 to 550 ng was the source from which TCR beta cDNA was made with a constant-region primer. What produced the TCR beta libraries was three nested multiplex PCR rounds using slightly modified ARM-PCR. Investigators reported that the first two PCR rounds, at 9 to 11 cycles each, used TRBV1-TRBV30 forward primers with a C-beta reverse primer. In TCRdb, the multiplex PCR reads were re-called with MiXCR into one record per CDR3 protein. The sample carries approximately 330,000 distinct CDR3 sequences, 65% recorded once. The blood RNA (from unsorted whole blood) was obtained, and germline DNA was also extracted. Sequenced input: peripheral blood. The receptors were gathered from a man between 40 and 49 years old with primary liver carcinoma and hepatitis B virus infection.

Here the CDR3 DNA reads TGCAGCGTTGAAGATTGGCAAGGGAACACTGAAGCTTTCTTT. This gives the protein CSVEDWQGNTEAFF. The rearrangement uses TRBV29-1 and TRBJ1-1; D gene unclear. This CDR3 is built from 14 residues. Trimming stripped 0 bases from V and 1 base from J, with 9 bases between. Germline values: CDR1 SQVTM, CDR2 ANQGSEA.

The chain uses TRBV6-4 and TRBJ1-2; perhaps TRBD1 as D (5 bases). The CDR3 has 16 amino acids. Germline V gives CDR1 MRHNA, CDR2 SNTAGT. Trimming removed 3 bases from V and 4 bases from J, with 18 bases in between. Written as DNA, the CDR3 is TGTGCCAGCAGTGAATCTCCCGGGCAGGGCGGCTATGGCTACACCTTC. Translating it yields CASSESPGQGGYGYTF.

Of note for this clonotype: The germline gene is not matched at one end of the junction; a read error may be the cause. V gene TRBV10-1 combines with J gene TRBJ2-1; 7 bases line up with TRBD1. Germline-derived CDR1 and CDR2 are WNHNN and SYGVQD (reference sequence). The CDR3 sequence is 14 residues long. The CDR3 DNA sequence: TGCGCCAGCAGTGGACAGGGTGTGTACAATGAGGAGTTCTTC. Residues: CASSGQGVYNEEFF.

As regards this clonotype: A much larger clone is a single base away; this may be a read error. The chain joins TRBV12-3 or TRBV12-4 to TRBJ2-2; 8 nucleotides line up with TRBD1. This CDR3 has 15 amino acids. CDR3 sequence (DNA): TGTGCCAGCAGCGGGGACAGGACAAACACCGGGGGGCTGTTTTTT. It codes for CASSGDRTNTGGLFF.

Details on this clonotype: A clone one base away is much larger, so this may be a read error. The V call is TRBV12-3 or TRBV12-4, the J call TRBJ1-5; TRBD1 agrees at 9 bases. The CDR3 runs to 15 residues. CDR3 loop: CASRLGGTGNRPQHF. As DNA, the CDR3 is TGTGCCAGCAGGCTTGGTGGGACAGGGAATCGGCCCCAGCATTTT.

A remark on this clonotype: This likely comes from a read error, as the CDR3 has no conserved phenylalanine or tryptophan at its end. The chain couples TRBV11-2 to TRBJ1-5, with D tentatively TRBD1 (5 bases). The CDR3 has 13 amino acids. Germline CDR1 and CDR2: SGHAT and FQNNGV. V was trimmed by 6 bases and J by 7 bases, leaving 13 bases between them. The CDR3 DNA reads as TGTGCCAGCAGAAGCCAGGGCGACCAGCCCCAGCATTCT. Protein product: CASRSQGDQPQHS.

This chain uses TRBV4-3 with TRBJ1-5, with D unclear. Trimming stripped 0 bases from V and 0 bases from J, with 24 bases between. CDR1 and CDR2 (germline): LGHNA, YSLEER. The CDR3 totals 21 residues. This CDR3 reads CASSQDWISRPRKHSNQPQHF. The CDR3, as DNA: TGCGCCAGCAGCCAAGATTGGATCTCCCGTCCCCGAAAACATAGCAATCAGCCCCAGCATTTT.